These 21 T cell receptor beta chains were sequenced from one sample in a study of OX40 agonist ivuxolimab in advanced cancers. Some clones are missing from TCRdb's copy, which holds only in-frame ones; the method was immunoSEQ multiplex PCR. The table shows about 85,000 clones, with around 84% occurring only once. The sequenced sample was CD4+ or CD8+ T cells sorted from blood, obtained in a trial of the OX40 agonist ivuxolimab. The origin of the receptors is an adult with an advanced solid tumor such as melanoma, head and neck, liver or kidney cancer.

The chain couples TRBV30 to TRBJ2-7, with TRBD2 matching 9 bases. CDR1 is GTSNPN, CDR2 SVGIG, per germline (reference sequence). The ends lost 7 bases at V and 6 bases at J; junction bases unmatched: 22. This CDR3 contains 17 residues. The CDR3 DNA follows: TGTGCCTACCCCTCGGGGCGGGAGGGGCCTAATTTTCTCGAGCAGTACTTC. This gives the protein CAYPSGREGPNFLEQYF. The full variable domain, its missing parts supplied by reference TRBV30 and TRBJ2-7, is SQTIHQWPATLVQPVGSPLSLECTVEGTSNPNLYWYRQAAGRGLQLLFYSVGIGQISSEVPQNLSASRPQDRQFILSSKKLLLSDSGFYLCAYPSGREGPNFLEQYFGPGTRLTVT.

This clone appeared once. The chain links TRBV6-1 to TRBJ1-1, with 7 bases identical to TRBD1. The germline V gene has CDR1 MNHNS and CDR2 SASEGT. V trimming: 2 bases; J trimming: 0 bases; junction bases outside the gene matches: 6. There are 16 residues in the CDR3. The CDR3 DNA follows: TGTGCCAGCAGTGAAAGGGCAGGGGGTATGAACACTGAAGCTTTCTTT. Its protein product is CASSERAGGMNTEAFF.

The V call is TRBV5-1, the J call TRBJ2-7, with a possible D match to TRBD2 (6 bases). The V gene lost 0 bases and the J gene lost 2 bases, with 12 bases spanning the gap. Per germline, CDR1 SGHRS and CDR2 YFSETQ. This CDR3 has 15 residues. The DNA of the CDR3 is TGCGCCAGCAGCTTGGCCGGGACTTCGGCCTACGAGCAGTACTTC. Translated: CASSLAGTSAYEQYF.

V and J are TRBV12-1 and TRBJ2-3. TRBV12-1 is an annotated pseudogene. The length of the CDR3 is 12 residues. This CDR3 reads CASTASTDTQYF. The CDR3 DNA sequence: TGTGCCAGCACGGCTAGCACAGATACGCAGTATTTT.

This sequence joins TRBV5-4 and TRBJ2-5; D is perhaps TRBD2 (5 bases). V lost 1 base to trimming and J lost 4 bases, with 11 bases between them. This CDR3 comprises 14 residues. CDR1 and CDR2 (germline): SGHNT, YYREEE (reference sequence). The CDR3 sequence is CASSLRTDGETQYF. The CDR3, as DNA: TGTGCCAGCAGCTTGAGGACTGACGGAGAGACCCAGTACTTC.

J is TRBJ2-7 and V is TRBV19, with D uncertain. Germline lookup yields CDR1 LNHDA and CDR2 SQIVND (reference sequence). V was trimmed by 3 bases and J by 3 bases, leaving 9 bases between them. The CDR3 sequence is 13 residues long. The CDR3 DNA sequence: TGTGCCAGTAGTATTAGCAGAGTCTACGAGCAGTACTTC. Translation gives CASSISRVYEQYF.

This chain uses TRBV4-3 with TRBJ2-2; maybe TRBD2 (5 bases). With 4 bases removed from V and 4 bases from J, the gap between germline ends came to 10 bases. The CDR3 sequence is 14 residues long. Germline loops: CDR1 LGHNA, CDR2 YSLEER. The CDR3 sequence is CASSPATSTGELFF. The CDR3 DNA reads TGCGCCAGCAGCCCAGCTACTAGCACCGGGGAGCTGTTTTTT.

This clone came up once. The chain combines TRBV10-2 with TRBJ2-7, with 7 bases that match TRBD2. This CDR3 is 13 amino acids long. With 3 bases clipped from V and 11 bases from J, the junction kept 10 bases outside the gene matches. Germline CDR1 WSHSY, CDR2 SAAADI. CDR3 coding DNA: TGCGCCAGCAGTGATTACATCATGGGAGGGGAGTACGTC. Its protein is CASSDYIMGGEYV.

CDR3 loop: CASRISGRANNEQFF. DNA of the CDR3: TGTGCCAGCAGAATTAGCGGGAGGGCCAACAATGAGCAGTTCTTC. This rearrangement joins TRBV6-4 to TRBJ2-1, with 11 bases that match TRBD2. Germline trimming cut 6 bases from V and 5 bases from J; bases unmatched to any gene: 6. CDR1 and CDR2 (germline): MRHNA, SNTAGT. This CDR3 is 15 amino acids long.

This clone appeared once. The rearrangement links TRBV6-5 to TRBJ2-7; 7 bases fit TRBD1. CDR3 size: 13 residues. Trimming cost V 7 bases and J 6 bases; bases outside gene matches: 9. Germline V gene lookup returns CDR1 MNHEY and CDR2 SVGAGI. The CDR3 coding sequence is TGTGCCAGCACCCAGACAGGGTCGGGCGAGCAGTACTTC. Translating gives CASTQTGSGEQYF.

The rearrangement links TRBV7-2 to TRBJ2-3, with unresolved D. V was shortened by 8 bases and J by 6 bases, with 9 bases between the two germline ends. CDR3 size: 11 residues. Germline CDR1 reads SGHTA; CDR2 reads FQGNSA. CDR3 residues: CASSHADTQYF. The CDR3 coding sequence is TGTGCCAGCTCGCATGCGGATACGCAGTATTTT. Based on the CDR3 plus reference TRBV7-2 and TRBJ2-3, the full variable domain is GAGVSQSPSNKVTEKGKDVELRCDPISGHTALYWYRQSLGQGLEFLIYFQGNSAPDKSGLPSDRFSAERTGGSVSTLTIQRTQQEDSAVYLCASSHADTQYFGPGTRLTVL.

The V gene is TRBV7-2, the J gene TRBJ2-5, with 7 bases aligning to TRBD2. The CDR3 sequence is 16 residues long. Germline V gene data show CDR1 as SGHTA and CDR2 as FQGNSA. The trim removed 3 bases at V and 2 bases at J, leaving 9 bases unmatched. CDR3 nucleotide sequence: TGTGCCAGCAGCTTCGGATTTGCTAGCGGACAAGAGACCCAGTACTTC. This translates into CASSFGFASGQETQYF.

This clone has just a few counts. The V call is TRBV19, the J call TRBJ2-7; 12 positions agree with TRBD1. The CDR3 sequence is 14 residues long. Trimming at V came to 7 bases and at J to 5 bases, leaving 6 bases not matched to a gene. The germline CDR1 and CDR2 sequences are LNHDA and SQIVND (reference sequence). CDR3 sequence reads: CASTLGQGANEQYF. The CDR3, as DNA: TGTGCCAGTACCCTGGGACAGGGGGCCAACGAGCAGTACTTC.

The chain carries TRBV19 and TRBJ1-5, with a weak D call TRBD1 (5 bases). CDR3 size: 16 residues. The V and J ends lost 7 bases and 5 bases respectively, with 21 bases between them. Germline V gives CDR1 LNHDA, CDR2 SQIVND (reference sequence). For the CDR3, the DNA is TGTGCCAGTACCGACAAGAAGGCGGGACTCTATCAGCCCCAGCATTTT. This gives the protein CASTDKKAGLYQPQHF.

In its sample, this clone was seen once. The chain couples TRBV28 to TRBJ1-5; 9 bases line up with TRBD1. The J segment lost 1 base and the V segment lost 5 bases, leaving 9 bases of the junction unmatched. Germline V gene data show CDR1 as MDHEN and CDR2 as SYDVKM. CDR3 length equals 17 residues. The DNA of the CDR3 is TGTGCCAGCAGTCCCTTGGGACAGGGCCTCAGCAATCAGCCCCAGCATTTT. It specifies CASSPLGQGLSNQPQHF.

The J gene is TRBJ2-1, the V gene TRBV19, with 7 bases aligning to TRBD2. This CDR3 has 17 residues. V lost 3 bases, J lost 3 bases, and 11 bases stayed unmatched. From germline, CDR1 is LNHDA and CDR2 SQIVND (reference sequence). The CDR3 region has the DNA TGTGCCAGTAGTATGGGCGGGACTATTAGTTTCTACAATGAGCAGTTCTTC. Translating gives CASSMGGTISFYNEQFF.

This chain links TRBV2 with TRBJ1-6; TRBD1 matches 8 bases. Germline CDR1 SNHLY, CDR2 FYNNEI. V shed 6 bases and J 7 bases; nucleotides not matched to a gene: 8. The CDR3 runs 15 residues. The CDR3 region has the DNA TGTGCCAGCAGGATCCAGGGGGCGTTAAATTCACCCCTCCACTTT. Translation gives CASRIQGALNSPLHF.

CDR3 DNA: TGCGCCAGCAGCCAAGATGGGGTGGTGCGGGGGAGCTCCTACAATGAGCAGTTCTTC. Protein product: CASSQDGVVRGSSYNEQFF. The V and J genes are TRBV4-1 and TRBJ2-1; 7 bases agree with TRBD2. This CDR3 spans 19 amino acids. Germline V gives CDR1 MGHRA, CDR2 YSYEKL. V lost 0 bases to trimming and J lost 0 bases; unmatched junction nucleotides: 11.

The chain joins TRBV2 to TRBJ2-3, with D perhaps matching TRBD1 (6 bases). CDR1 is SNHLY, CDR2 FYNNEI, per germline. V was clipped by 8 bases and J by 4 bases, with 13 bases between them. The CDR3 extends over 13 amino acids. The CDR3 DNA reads TGTGCCAGCGGGGGCGTTATCCCAGATACGCAGTATTTT. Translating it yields CASGGVIPDTQYF.

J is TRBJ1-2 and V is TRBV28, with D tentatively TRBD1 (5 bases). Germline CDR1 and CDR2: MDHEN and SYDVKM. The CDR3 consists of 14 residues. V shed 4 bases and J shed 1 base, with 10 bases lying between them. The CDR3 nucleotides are TGTGCCAGCAGTTATACGGGGCTTAACTATGGCTACACCTTC. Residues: CASSYTGLNYGYTF.

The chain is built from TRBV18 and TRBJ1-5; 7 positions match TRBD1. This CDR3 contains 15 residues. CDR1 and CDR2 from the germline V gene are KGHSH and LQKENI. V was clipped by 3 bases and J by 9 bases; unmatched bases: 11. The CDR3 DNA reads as TGTGCCAGCTCACCGACAGGGAATCTCATAGGGCCCCAGCATTTT. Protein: CASSPTGNLIGPQHF.